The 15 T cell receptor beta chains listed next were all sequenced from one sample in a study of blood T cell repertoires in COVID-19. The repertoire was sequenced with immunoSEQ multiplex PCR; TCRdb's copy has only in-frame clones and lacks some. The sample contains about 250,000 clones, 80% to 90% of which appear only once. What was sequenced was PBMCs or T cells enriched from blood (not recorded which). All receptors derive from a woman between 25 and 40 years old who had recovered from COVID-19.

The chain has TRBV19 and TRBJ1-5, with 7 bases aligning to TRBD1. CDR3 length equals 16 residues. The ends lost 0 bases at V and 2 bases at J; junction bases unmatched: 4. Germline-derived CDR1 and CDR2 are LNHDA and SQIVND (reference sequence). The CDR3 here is CASSIDGQGGNQPQHF. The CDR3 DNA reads TGTGCCAGTAGTATAGATGGGCAGGGGGGCAATCAGCCCCAGCATTTT.

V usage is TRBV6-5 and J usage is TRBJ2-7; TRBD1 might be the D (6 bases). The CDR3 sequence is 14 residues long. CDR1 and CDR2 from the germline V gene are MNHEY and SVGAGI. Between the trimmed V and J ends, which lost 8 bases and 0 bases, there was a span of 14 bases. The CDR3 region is CASSDSESSYEQYF. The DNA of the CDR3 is TGTGCCAGCTCGGACAGCGAAAGCTCCTACGAGCAGTACTTC.

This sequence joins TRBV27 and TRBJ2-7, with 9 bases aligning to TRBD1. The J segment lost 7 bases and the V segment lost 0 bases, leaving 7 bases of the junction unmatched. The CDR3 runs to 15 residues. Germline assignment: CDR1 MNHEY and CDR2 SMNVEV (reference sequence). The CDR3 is CASSLSGTGPKEQYF. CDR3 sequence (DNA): TGTGCCAGCAGTTTATCCGGGACAGGGCCTAAGGAGCAGTACTTC.

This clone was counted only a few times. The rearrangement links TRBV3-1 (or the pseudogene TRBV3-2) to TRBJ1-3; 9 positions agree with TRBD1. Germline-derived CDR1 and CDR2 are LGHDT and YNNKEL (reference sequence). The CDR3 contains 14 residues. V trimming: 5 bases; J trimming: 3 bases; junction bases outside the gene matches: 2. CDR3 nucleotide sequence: TGTGCCAGCAGCGAGACAGGGGGTGGAAACACCATATATTTT. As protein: CASSETGGGNTIYF.

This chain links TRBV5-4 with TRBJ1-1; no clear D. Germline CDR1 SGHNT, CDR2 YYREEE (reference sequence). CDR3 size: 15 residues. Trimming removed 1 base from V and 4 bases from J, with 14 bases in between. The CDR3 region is CASSLQKTSGTEAFF. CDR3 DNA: TGTGCCAGCAGCTTGCAAAAGACCTCGGGCACTGAAGCTTTCTTT.

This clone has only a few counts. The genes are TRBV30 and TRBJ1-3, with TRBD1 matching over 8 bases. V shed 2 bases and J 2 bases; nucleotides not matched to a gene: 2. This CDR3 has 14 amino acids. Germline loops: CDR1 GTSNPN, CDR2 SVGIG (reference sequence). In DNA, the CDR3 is TGTGCCTGGAGTCTACAGGGGGCTGGAAACACCATATATTTT. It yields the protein CAWSLQGAGNTIYF.

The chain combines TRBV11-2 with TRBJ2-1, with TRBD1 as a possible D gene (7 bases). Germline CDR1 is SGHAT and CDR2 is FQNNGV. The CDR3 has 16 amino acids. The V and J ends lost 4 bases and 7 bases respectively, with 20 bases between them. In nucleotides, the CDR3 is TGTGCCAGCAGCTCACTAGACTCAGGGGGGCGAAATGAGCAGTTCTTC. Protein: CASSSLDSGGRNEQFF.

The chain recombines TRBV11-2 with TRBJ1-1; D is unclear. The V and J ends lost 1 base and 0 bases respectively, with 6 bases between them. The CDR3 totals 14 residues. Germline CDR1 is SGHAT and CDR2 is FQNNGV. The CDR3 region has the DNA TGTGCCAGCAGCTTAGGCGGGCTGAACACTGAAGCTTTCTTT. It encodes CASSLGGLNTEAFF.

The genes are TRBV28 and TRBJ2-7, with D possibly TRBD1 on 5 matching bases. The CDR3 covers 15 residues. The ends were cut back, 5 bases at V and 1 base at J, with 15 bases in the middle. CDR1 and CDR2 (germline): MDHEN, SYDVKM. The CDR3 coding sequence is TGTGCCAGCAGTATTTCAGGGCGTCCTTCCTACGAGCAGTACTTC. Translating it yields CASSISGRPSYEQYF.

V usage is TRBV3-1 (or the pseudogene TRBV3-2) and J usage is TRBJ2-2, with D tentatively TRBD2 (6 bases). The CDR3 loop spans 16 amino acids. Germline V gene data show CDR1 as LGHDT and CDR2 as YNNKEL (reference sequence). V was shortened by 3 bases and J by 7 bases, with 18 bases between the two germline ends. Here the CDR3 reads CASSQTEGLGSGELFF. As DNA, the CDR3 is TGTGCCAGCAGCCAGACGGAGGGACTCGGGAGCGGGGAGCTGTTTTTT.

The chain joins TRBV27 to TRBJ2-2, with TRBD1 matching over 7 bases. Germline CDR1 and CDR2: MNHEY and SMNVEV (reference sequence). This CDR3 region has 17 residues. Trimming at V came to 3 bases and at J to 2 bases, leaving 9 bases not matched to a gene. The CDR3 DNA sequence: TGTGCCAGCAGTTTTGGGTTACGGACAGGAAACACCGGGGAGCTGTTTTTT. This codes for CASSFGLRTGNTGELFF.

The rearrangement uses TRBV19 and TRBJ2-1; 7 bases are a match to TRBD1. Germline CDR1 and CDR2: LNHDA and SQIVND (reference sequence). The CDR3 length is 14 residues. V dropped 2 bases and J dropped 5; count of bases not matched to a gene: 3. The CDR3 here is CASSIRDSHNEQFF. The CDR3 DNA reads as TGTGCCAGTAGTATACGGGACAGCCACAATGAGCAGTTCTTC.

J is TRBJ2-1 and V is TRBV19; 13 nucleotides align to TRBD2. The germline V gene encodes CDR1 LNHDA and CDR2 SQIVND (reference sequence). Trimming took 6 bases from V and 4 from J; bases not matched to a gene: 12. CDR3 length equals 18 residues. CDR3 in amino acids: CASRPLPSLAGGYNEQFF. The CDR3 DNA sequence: TGTGCCAGTAGACCCCTCCCCTCACTAGCGGGAGGGTACAATGAGCAGTTCTTC.

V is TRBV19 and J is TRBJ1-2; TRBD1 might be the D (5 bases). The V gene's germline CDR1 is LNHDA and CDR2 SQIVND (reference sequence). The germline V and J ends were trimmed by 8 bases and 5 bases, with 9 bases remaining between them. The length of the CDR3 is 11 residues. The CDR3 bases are TGTGCCAGTTCCAACAGGTATGGCTACACCTTC. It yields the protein CASSNRYGYTF.

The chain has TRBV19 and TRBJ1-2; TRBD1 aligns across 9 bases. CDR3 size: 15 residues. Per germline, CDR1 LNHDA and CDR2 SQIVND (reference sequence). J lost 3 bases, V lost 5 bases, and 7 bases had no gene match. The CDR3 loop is CASSLGQGIDYGYTF. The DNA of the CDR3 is TGTGCCAGTAGTCTCGGACAGGGGATAGACTATGGCTACACCTTC.